The 23 T cell receptor beta chains below were found in one sample sequenced in a study of blood T cells in healthy people across ages. Sample-barcoded 5' priming and a J-beta primer mix drove a second PCR of roughly 7 to 11 cycles. Each CDR3 protein is one row after TCRdb ran MiXCR on the 5' RACE reads. The sample includes just under 900,000 distinct CDR3 sequences, about 30% of them seen just once. The sample taken for sequencing was blood. Receptors originate from an elderly woman in good health.

Points on this clonotype: The junction and the germline gene differ at one end; a read error may be behind it. CDR3 sequence reads: CASSRTTGLAGWGSYNEQFF. The CDR3 DNA reads as TGCGCCAGTAGCCGCACAACGGGACTAGCAGGGTGGGGCTCCTACAATGAGCAGTTCTTC. The chain is built from TRBV4-1 and TRBJ2-1, with 9 nucleotides matching TRBD2. The CDR3 is 20 residues long. CDR1 and CDR2 (germline): MGHRA, YSYEKL.

This clonotype has ten or more counts. The rearrangement links TRBV6-5 to TRBJ1-6; D is unresolved. This CDR3 contains 13 residues. Germline-derived CDR1 and CDR2 are MNHEY and SVGAGI. V was shortened by 8 bases and J by 7 bases, with 12 bases between the two germline ends. The CDR3 nucleotides read TGTGCCAGCCTTGGACGGATGAATTCACCCCTCCACTTT. Encoded protein: CASLGRMNSPLHF.

A few counts support this clonotype. V is TRBV11-2 and J is TRBJ1-2, with D tentatively TRBD1 (6 bases). V was pared by 6 bases and J by 4 bases, with 15 bases between. The CDR3 length is 14 residues. Germline V gives CDR1 SGHAT, CDR2 FQNNGV. The CDR3 protein is CASSQSTGPYGYTF. CDR3 bases: TGTGCCAGCAGTCAATCGACAGGTCCCTATGGCTACACCTTC.

The chain combines TRBV5-6 with TRBJ2-2, with D perhaps matching TRBD1 (5 bases). Germline CDR1 reads SGHDT; CDR2 reads YYEEEE. This CDR3 is built from 15 residues. V was trimmed by 0 bases and J by 3 bases, leaving 9 bases between them. CDR3: CASSLAGWDTGELFF. CDR3 nucleotides: TGTGCCAGCAGCTTGGCAGGGTGGGACACCGGGGAGCTGTTTTTT.

The sample holds many counts of this clonotype. The gene calls are TRBV7-2 and TRBJ1-1; 9 positions agree with TRBD1. CDR1 SGHTA and CDR2 FQGNSA come from the germline V gene. The CDR3 spans 16 residues. V trimming: 5 bases; J trimming: 3 bases; junction bases outside the gene matches: 10. The CDR3 protein is CASSAPQGAGDTEAFF. The DNA of the CDR3 is TGTGCCAGCAGCGCTCCACAGGGGGCTGGGGACACTGAAGCTTTCTTT. The full variable domain, its missing parts supplied by reference TRBV7-2 and TRBJ1-1, is GAGVSQSPSNKVTEKGKDVELRCDPISGHTALYWYRQSLGQGLEFLIYFQGNSAPDKSGLPSDRFSAERTGGSVSTLTIQRTQQEDSAVYLCASSAPQGAGDTEAFFGQGTRLTVV.

A few counts support this clonotype. The chain recombines TRBV28 with TRBJ2-1; 7 bases map to TRBD1. V lost 6 bases, J lost 1 base, and 12 bases stayed unmatched. Per the germline V gene, CDR1 is MDHEN and CDR2 is SYDVKM. This CDR3 region has 17 residues. CDR3 loop: CASSPLGTGVSYNEQFF. The CDR3 nucleotides are TGTGCCAGCAGCCCCCTGGGAACAGGGGTTTCCTACAATGAGCAGTTCTTC. The whole variable domain, remainder taken from reference TRBV28 and TRBJ2-1, is DVKVTQSSRYLVKRTGEKVFLECVQDMDHENMFWYRQDPGLGLRLIYFSYDVKMKEKGDIPEGYSVSREKKERFSLILESASTNQTSMYLCASSPLGTGVSYNEQFFGPGTRLTVL.

The chain uses TRBV5-6 and TRBJ1-2; 8 bases match TRBD1. The CDR3 spans 14 residues. With 4 bases clipped from V and 7 bases from J, the junction kept 9 bases outside the gene matches. Germline V gene sequence: CDR1 SGHDT, CDR2 YYEEEE. The CDR3 spells CASSGLDRVIGYTF. The CDR3 DNA sequence: TGTGCCAGCAGCGGGTTGGACAGGGTTATTGGCTACACCTTC.

About this clonotype itself: A clone one base away is much larger, so this may be a read error. V usage is TRBV12-3 or TRBV12-4 and J usage is TRBJ2-3; the D gene is possibly TRBD1 (6 bases). CDR3 size: 15 residues. Trimming removed 8 bases at V and 0 bases at J, with 15 bases between. The CDR3 region is CASSRQGMSTDTQYF. The DNA for the CDR3 is TGTGCCAGCTCTAGGCAGGGGATGAGCACAGATACGCAGTATTTT.

This clonotype occurred many times. The J gene is TRBJ2-7, the V gene TRBV28; D might be TRBD2 (6 bases). V was trimmed by 7 bases and J by 2 bases, leaving 18 bases between them. Per the germline V gene, CDR1 is MDHEN and CDR2 is SYDVKM. This CDR3 contains 15 residues. The CDR3 reads CASTAGTVATYEQYF. CDR3 nucleotides: TGTGCCAGCACAGCCGGGACTGTGGCGACCTACGAGCAGTACTTC.

This clonotype turned up a few times. J is TRBJ1-4 and V is TRBV6-4; D perhaps matches TRBD1 (5 bases). This CDR3 is built from 11 residues. From germline, CDR1 is MRHNA and CDR2 SNTAGT. V lost 6 bases, J lost 6 bases, and 5 bases lay in between. The CDR3 coding sequence is TGTGCCAGCAGGGGGGATGAAAAACTGTTTTTT. Its translation: CASRGDEKLFF.

On this clonotype: An end of the junction does not agree with germline; a read error may underlie this. This chain links TRBV7-2 with TRBJ2-3, with 7 bases fitting TRBD1. Germline lookup yields CDR1 SGHTA and CDR2 FQGNSA. The CDR3 spans 16 residues. This CDR3 is CASSSRAGTAIDTQYF. The CDR3 DNA is TGTGCCAGTAGCTCTAGGGCCGGGACAGCCATAGATACGCAGTATTTT.

This clonotype has only one observation. The chain joins TRBV10-1 to TRBJ2-5; TRBD1 agrees at 7 bases. The germline CDR1 and CDR2 sequences are WNHNN and SYGVQD (reference sequence). The CDR3 extends over 15 amino acids. Germline trimming cut 3 bases from V and 11 bases from J; bases unmatched to any gene: 15. The CDR3 DNA sequence: TGCGCCAGCAGTGAAGGGACAGACCTTATGGATGGGCAGTACTTC. Encoded protein: CASSEGTDLMDGQYF.

The table lists this clonotype with a few counts. This chain uses TRBV6-5 with TRBJ1-1; 7 positions match TRBD1. This CDR3 comprises 15 residues. The germline V gene has CDR1 MNHEY and CDR2 SVGAGI. After removal of 0 bases from V and 5 bases from J, the junction contained 6 bases not matched to a gene. This CDR3 reads CASSYSAQGGTEAFF. For the CDR3, the DNA is TGTGCCAGCAGTTACTCCGCCCAGGGGGGTACTGAAGCTTTCTTT.

This clonotype was detected only a few times. The chain joins TRBV6-6 to TRBJ2-5, with 9 bases fitting TRBD2. There are 16 residues in the CDR3. CDR1 and CDR2 (germline): MNHNY, SVGAGI (reference sequence). J lost 1 base, V lost 1 base, and 4 bases had no gene match. The CDR3 protein is CASSYLAGAFQETQYF. CDR3 coding DNA: TGTGCCAGCAGTTACTTAGCGGGGGCTTTCCAAGAGACCCAGTACTTC.

The rearrangement uses TRBV30 and TRBJ1-5, with a possible D match to TRBD1 (6 bases). Germline V lookup: CDR1 GTSNPN, CDR2 SVGIG (reference sequence). This CDR3 has 13 amino acids. Trimming removed 3 bases from V and 3 bases from J, with 9 bases in between. The chain's CDR3 is CAWRQGFNQPQHF. CDR3 in DNA: TGTGCCTGGAGACAGGGTTTCAATCAGCCCCAGCATTTT.

This clonotype has more than one count but fewer than ten. The chain recombines TRBV5-1 with TRBJ1-1, with no clear D. Trimming removed 3 bases at V and 1 base at J, with 10 bases between. CDR3 length equals 14 residues. Germline CDR1 reads SGHRS; CDR2 reads YFSETQ. CDR3 sequence (DNA): TGCGCCAGCAGCTGGGAGCAGCCGAACACTGAAGCTTTCTTT. The encoded protein is CASSWEQPNTEAFF.

This clonotype has only a few counts. A much larger clone lies one base from this, so it may be a read error. The chain couples TRBV6-2 or TRBV6-3 to TRBJ2-5, with D perhaps TRBD1 (6 bases). The germline V and J ends were trimmed by 5 bases and 11 bases, with 18 bases remaining between them. The germline V gene encodes CDR1 MNHEY and CDR2 SVGEGT. The CDR3 spans 13 residues. The CDR3 region is CASSRPQGNEQYF. In DNA, the CDR3 is TGTGCCAGCAGTAGACCTCAGGGGAATGAGCAGTACTTC.

This clonotype came up many times. The chain employs TRBV5-5 and TRBJ1-1, with D possibly TRBD1 on 5 matching bases. Germline CDR1 and CDR2: SGHKS and YYEKEE (reference sequence). This CDR3 is 13 amino acids long. Trimming pared 6 bases from V and 4 bases from J, leaving 13 bases between. The CDR3 bases are TGTGCCAGCACCGTCCAGGGTGGCACTGAAGCTTTCTTT. Its protein is CASTVQGGTEAFF.

This clonotype was observed many times. In DNA form, the CDR3 reads TGCAGTGCTAAACACTCGGCTAGCGGGACCTACGAGCAGTACTTC. Its protein is CSAKHSASGTYEQYF. The chain couples TRBV20-1 to TRBJ2-7; TRBD2 matches 9 bases. This CDR3 comprises 15 residues. Trimming cost V 4 bases and J 2 bases; bases outside gene matches: 9. Germline loops: CDR1 DFQATT, CDR2 SNEGSKA (reference sequence).

This clonotype has a count of ten or more. The chain has TRBV12-3 or TRBV12-4 and TRBJ2-1; 9 nucleotides align to TRBD2. Trimming removed 6 bases from V and 8 bases from J; junction bases left unmatched: 14. This CDR3 region has 16 residues. CDR3 DNA sequence: TGTGCCAGCAGCCCCACGCCGGGACTAGCCATCCATGAGCAGTTCTTC. Translated: CASSPTPGLAIHEQFF.

This clonotype was detected many times. The chain links TRBV5-1 to TRBJ1-5; 7 nucleotides align to TRBD1. The length of the CDR3 is 16 residues. Losses at the gene ends were 4 bases for V and 0 bases for J; bases not matched to a gene: 7. Germline CDR1 and CDR2: SGHRS and YFSETQ. The CDR3 sequence is CASSPNTGDSNQPQHF. The CDR3 DNA is TGCGCCAGCAGCCCTAATACAGGGGATAGCAATCAGCCCCAGCATTTT.

The J gene is TRBJ2-1, the V gene TRBV5-6; no firm D call. Trimming shortened V by 3 bases and J by 15 bases, and 16 bases separated the two germline ends. From germline, CDR1 is SGHDT and CDR2 YYEEEE. There are 12 residues in the CDR3. CDR3 nucleotide sequence: TGTGCCAGCAGCTCAGGACGGCGTTTAGGGTTCTTC. It translates to CASSSGRRLGFF.

J is TRBJ2-7 and V is TRBV13; TRBD2 matches 11 bases. The CDR3 consists of 17 residues. V lost 5 bases to trimming and J lost 0 bases; unmatched junction nucleotides: 9. From germline, CDR1 is PRHDT and CDR2 FYEKMQ (reference sequence). Here the CDR3 reads CASSGPGTSGFSYEQYF. CDR3 nucleotide sequence: TGTGCCAGCAGCGGCCCCGGGACTAGCGGTTTCTCCTACGAGCAGTACTTC.